This TCR beta chain is drawn from a study of blood T cells in healthy people across ages. Background on the study: There was about one barcoded beta molecule captured by template switching per two T cells. Study results and caveats: Diversity of TCR beta per million T cells declined in a roughly linear way with age.

The use of a sample-barcoded 5' primer and a J-beta primer mix characterized a second PCR of 7 to 11 cycles. Sequencing of every sample gave 3 million or more CDR3-containing paired-end reads. TCRdb re-called the 5' RACE reads with MiXCR, one entry per CDR3 protein. The sample holds approximately 780,000 distinct CDR3 sequences, more than 25% seen once. In this sample, this clonotype turned up a few times. The antigen remains unidentified. Germline-derived CDR1 and CDR2 are MNHEY and SMNVEV (reference sequence). The CDR3 is 13 residues long. Trimming shortened V by 2 bases and J by 7 bases, and 11 bases separated the two germline ends. These data were also reused for a study on T cells of mothers and their children. That report notes: Overlap in related mother-child pairs always slightly exceeded unrelated pairs, never significantly.

The sample taken for sequencing was blood. This receptor was identified in a boy aged 10-17 years in good health. The chain uses TRBV27 and TRBJ2-5, with D perhaps matching TRBD1 (6 bases). The CDR3 nucleotides read TGTGCCAGCAGTTTAGTGGGGGCTGGGACCCAGTACTTC. Its translation: CASSLVGAGTQYF.